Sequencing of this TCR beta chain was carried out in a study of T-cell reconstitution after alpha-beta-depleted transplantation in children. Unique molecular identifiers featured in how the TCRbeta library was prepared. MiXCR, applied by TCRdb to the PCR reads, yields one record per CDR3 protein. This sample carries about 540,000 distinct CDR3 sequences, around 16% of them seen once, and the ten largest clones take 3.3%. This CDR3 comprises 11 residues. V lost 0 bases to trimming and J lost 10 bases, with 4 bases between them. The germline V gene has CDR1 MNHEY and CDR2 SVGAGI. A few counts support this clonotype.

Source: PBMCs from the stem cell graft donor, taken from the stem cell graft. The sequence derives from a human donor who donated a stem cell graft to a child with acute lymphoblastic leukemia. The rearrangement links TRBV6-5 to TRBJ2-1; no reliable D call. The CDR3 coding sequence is TGTGCCAGCAGTTACTCATTAGAGCAGTTCTTC. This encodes CASSYSLEQFF.